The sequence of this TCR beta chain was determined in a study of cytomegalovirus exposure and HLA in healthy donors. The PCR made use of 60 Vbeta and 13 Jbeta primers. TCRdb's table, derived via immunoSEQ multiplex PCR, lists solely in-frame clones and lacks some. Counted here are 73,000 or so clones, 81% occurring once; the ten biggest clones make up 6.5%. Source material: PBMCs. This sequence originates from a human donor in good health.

CDR3 in DNA: TGTGCCAGCAGGTGGACAGGGACGGCTGAAGCTTTCTTT. This sequence encodes CASRWTGTAEAFF. V and J are TRBV28 and TRBJ1-1; 8 bases agree with TRBD1. This CDR3 comprises 13 residues. Germline trimming cut 6 bases from V and 6 bases from J; bases unmatched to any gene: 6. Germline V gene data show CDR1 as MDHEN and CDR2 as SYDVKM.